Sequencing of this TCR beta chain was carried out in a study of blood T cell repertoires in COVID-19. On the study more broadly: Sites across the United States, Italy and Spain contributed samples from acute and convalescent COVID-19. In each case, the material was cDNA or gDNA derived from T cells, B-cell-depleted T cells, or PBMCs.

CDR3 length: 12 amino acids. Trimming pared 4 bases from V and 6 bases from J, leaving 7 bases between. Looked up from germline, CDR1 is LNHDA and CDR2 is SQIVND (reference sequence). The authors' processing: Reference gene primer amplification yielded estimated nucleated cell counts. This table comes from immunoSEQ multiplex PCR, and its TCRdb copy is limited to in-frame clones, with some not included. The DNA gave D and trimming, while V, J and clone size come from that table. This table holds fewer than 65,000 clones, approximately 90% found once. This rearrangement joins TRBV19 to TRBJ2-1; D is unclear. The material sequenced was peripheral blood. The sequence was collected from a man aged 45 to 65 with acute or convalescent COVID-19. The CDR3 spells CASSTDSNEQFF. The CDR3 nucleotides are TGTGCCAGTAGTACTGATAGCAATGAGCAGTTCTTC.